This passage covers 5 T cell receptor beta chains from one sample sequenced in a study of blood T cell repertoires in COVID-19. Sequencing used immunoSEQ multiplex PCR; TCRdb keeps in-frame clones, though not all of them. The sample includes around 250,000 clones, 82% of them seen just once. Material: peripheral blood. Receptors originate from a woman aged 18-29 years with acute or convalescent COVID-19.

This clone was recorded only once. The chain carries TRBV27 and TRBJ2-5; 8 nucleotides agree with TRBD2. V lost 5 bases and J lost 3; bases outside the gene matches: 8. Per germline, CDR1 MNHEY and CDR2 SMNVEV (reference sequence). This CDR3 has 15 amino acids. In DNA form, the CDR3 reads TGTGCCAGCAGTGACCGGGGGGGGGCTAAAGAGACCCAGTACTTC. Translation gives CASSDRGGAKETQYF.

J is TRBJ2-3 and V is TRBV28; TRBD2 might be the D (5 bases). CDR1 and CDR2 from the germline V gene are MDHEN and SYDVKM. V shed 10 bases and J shed 11 bases, with 19 bases lying between them. The CDR3 contains 12 residues. Written as DNA, the CDR3 is TGTGCCATACGGTGGGGAGCTGCGGGGCAGTATTTT. Amino acid sequence: CAIRWGAAGQYF.

J is TRBJ2-1 and V is TRBV18, with D hard to call. Germline CDR1 KGHSH, CDR2 LQKENI. Trimming stripped 1 base from V and 0 bases from J, with 10 bases between. This CDR3 comprises 16 residues. The CDR3 DNA is TGTGCCAGCTCACCACTCCCCCCGAGCTCCTACAATGAGCAGTTCTTC. Translated: CASSPLPPSSYNEQFF.

The chain recombines TRBV3-1 (or the pseudogene TRBV3-2) with TRBJ1-1, with 7 bases that match TRBD1. The germline CDR1 and CDR2 sequences are LGHDT and YNNKEL (reference sequence). Trimming cost V 2 bases and J 4 bases; bases outside gene matches: 4. The CDR3 totals 14 residues. CDR3: CASSQRGRGTEAFF. The CDR3 coding sequence is TGTGCCAGCAGCCAAAGGGGGCGCGGCACTGAAGCTTTCTTT.

CDR3 region: CASSHRAQNTEAFF. The CDR3 DNA reads as TGTGCCAGCAGTCACAGGGCCCAGAACACTGAAGCTTTCTTT. V is TRBV6-2 or TRBV6-3 and J is TRBJ1-1, with D maybe TRBD1 (6 bases). There are 14 residues in the CDR3. V was clipped by 5 bases and J by 1 base, with 11 bases between them. CDR1 is MNHEY and CDR2 is SVGEGT in the germline V gene.